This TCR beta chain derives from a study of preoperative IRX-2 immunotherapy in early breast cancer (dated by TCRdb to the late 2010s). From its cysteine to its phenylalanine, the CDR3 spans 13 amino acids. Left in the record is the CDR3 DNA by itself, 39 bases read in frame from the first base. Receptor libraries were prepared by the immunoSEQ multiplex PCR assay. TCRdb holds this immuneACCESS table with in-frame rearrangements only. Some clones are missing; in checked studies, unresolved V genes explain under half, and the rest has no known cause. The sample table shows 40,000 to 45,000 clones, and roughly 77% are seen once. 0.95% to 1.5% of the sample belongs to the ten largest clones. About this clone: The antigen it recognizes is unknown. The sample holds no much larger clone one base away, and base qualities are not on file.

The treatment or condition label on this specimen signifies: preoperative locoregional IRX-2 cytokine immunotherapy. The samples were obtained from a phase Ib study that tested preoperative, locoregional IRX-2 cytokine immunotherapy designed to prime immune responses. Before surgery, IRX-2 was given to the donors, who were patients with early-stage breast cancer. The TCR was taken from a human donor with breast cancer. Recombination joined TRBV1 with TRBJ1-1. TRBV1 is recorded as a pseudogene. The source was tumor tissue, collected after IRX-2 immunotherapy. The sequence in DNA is TGCGCCAGCAGCCAAGATGGGGGGGGCAAAGCTTTCTTT. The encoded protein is CASSQDGGGKAFF.